The T cell receptor (beta chain) described here comes from a study of cytomegalovirus exposure and HLA in healthy donors. Study details: Across 350 to 500 genotyped donors, more than 75% landed in the Caucasian-associated ancestry cluster.

Notes on this clone: The antigen is undetermined.

This CDR3 is built from 17 residues. Trimming stripped 11 bases from V and 5 bases from J, with 30 bases between. Per the germline V gene, CDR1 is WNHNN and CDR2 is SYGVQD (reference sequence). Overall study results and limits: For TCR beta chains, V- and J-gene trimming was later linked to a missense DCLRE1C variant.

With 60 Vbeta and 13 Jbeta primers, the PCR was carried out. Only in-frame clones appear in the TCRdb table, and some are missing; sequencing was by immunoSEQ multiplex PCR. The sample carries about 190,000 clones, approximately 12% recorded once. The specimen sequenced was PBMCs. This rearrangement joins TRBV10-1 to TRBJ1-2, with D perhaps matching TRBD1 (6 bases). The TCR originated in a man between 50 and 59 years old in good health and CMV-seropositive. The CDR3 loop reads CAGAGSRQAESGYGYTF. The CDR3 DNA sequence: TGCGCCGGGGCTGGGAGTAGACAGGCCGAGAGCGGATATGGCTACACCTTC.